A single sample gave rise to the 11 T cell receptor beta chains below, sequenced in a study of cytomegalovirus exposure and HLA in healthy donors. Primers included in the PCR were 60 Vbeta and 13 Jbeta primers. TCRdb's copy holds only in-frame clones and misses some; the assay was immunoSEQ multiplex PCR. The sample data list around 160,000 clones. Sequenced sample: PBMCs. The receptor source for this set is a woman aged 45-59 years in good health and CMV-seronegative.

The rearrangement links TRBV6-5 to TRBJ2-1, with TRBD2 identical over 7 bases. The CDR3 has 13 residues. CDR1 MNHEY and CDR2 SVGAGI come from the germline V gene. V shed 3 bases and J 11 bases; nucleotides not matched to a gene: 7. In DNA form, the CDR3 reads TGTGCCAGCAGTTATGGGACTAAAGGACAGCAGTTCTTC. Protein sequence: CASSYGTKGQQFF.

The CDR3 bases are TGTGCCAGCAGCGTCGGGACTAGCCGGTCCTACGAGCAGTACTTC. This sequence encodes CASSVGTSRSYEQYF. The chain combines TRBV9 with TRBJ2-7; 9 positions agree with TRBD2. J lost 1 base, V lost 2 bases, and 4 bases had no gene match. The V gene's germline CDR1 is SGDLS and CDR2 YYNGEE. CDR3 size: 15 residues.

The chain joins TRBV5-1 to TRBJ1-3, with 7 bases aligning to TRBD1. The CDR3 spans 16 residues. Trimming removed 4 bases from V and 2 bases from J; junction bases left unmatched: 9. Germline V gene sequence: CDR1 SGHRS, CDR2 YFSETQ. CDR3 protein: CASSGRQGDPGNTIYF. The CDR3 region has the DNA TGCGCCAGCAGCGGAAGACAGGGCGATCCTGGAAACACCATATATTTT.

The chain recombines TRBV5-4 with TRBJ2-3; no clear D. Germline V gene sequence: CDR1 SGHNT, CDR2 YYREEE (reference sequence). The CDR3 totals 14 residues. Trimming took 0 bases from V and 5 from J, leaving 10 bases between them. The chain's CDR3 is CASSLVREEDTQYF. The CDR3 nucleotides are TGTGCCAGCAGCTTGGTCAGAGAGGAAGATACGCAGTATTTT.

Here the CDR3 DNA reads TGTGCCAGCGGGAAAGCGGGAACTCACGAGCAGTACTTC. Translating it yields CASGKAGTHEQYF. The chain links TRBV7-2 to TRBJ2-7; TRBD2 matches 7 bases. CDR1 and CDR2 from the germline V gene are SGHTA and FQGNSA. The CDR3 is made up of 13 amino acids. J lost 5 bases, V lost 8 bases, and 9 bases had no gene match.

The V call is TRBV30, the J call TRBJ2-2, with 8 bases fitting TRBD1. The CDR3 contains 17 residues. With V trimmed by 4 bases and J by 1 base, 11 bases remained unmatched. CDR1 and CDR2 (germline): GTSNPN, SVGIG (reference sequence). The CDR3 loop is CAWMMPRGRGNTGELFF. In DNA form, the CDR3 reads TGTGCCTGGATGATGCCCAGGGGGCGTGGGAACACCGGGGAGCTGTTTTTT.

The chain couples TRBV27 to TRBJ1-5; D gene unclear. This CDR3 comprises 15 residues. The germline gives CDR1 MNHEY, CDR2 SMNVEV (reference sequence). The germline V and J ends were trimmed by 0 bases and 7 bases, with 13 bases remaining between them. The CDR3 loop is CASSLSPGGWQPQHF. CDR3 nucleotides: TGTGCCAGCAGTTTATCCCCAGGCGGGTGGCAGCCCCAGCATTTT.

The chain recombines TRBV5-4 with TRBJ1-2; TRBD1 aligns across 7 bases. Germline CDR1 SGHNT, CDR2 YYREEE (reference sequence). The CDR3 covers 17 residues. With 1 base clipped from V and 5 bases from J, the junction kept 14 bases outside the gene matches. The CDR3 spells CASSLSGATGWRYGYTF. CDR3 coding DNA: TGTGCCAGCAGCTTGTCCGGTGCGACAGGGTGGAGGTATGGCTACACCTTC.

The chain has TRBV5-4 and TRBJ1-2; 11 bases are a match to TRBD1. The germline V gene has CDR1 SGHNT and CDR2 YYREEE (reference sequence). The CDR3 is made up of 16 amino acids. The V gene end was trimmed by 0 bases and the J gene end by 4 bases; junction bases not matched to a gene: 5. The CDR3 bases are TGTGCCAGCAGCTTGGTTGGACAGGGGGCTCCCTATGGCTACACCTTC. Translating it yields CASSLVGQGAPYGYTF.

The chain is built from TRBV19 and TRBJ1-1; 9 bases are shared with TRBD1. In germline, CDR1 is LNHDA, CDR2 SQIVND (reference sequence). Losses at the gene ends were 4 bases for V and 1 base for J; bases not matched to a gene: 7. The CDR3 length is 16 residues. CDR3 DNA sequence: TGTGCCAGTAGTACAACAGGGGGCCTCAAGAACACTGAAGCTTTCTTT. Translating it yields CASSTTGGLKNTEAFF.

This sequence joins TRBV5-4 and TRBJ2-5; D is possibly TRBD1 (5 bases). The ends were cut back, 0 bases at V and 2 bases at J, with 8 bases in the middle. Germline lookup yields CDR1 SGHNT and CDR2 YYREEE (reference sequence). The CDR3 consists of 14 residues. In DNA form, the CDR3 reads TGTGCCAGCAGCTTGGACAGGAGACAAGAGACCCAGTACTTC. Residues: CASSLDRRQETQYF.